This TCR beta chain was observed in a study of T cell changes during pregnancy in multiple sclerosis. J was trimmed by 4 bases and V by 3 bases; bases with no gene match: 4. The CDR3 totals 14 residues. CDR1 and CDR2 (germline): LGHNA, YNFKEQ. Method: immunoSEQ multiplex PCR; TCRdb's copy keeps in-frame clones and lacks some. The table lists fewer than 80,000 clones, around 90% of them singletons. Sequences were derived from CD4+ T cells from peripheral blood mononuclear cells, sampled in the third trimester of pregnancy. The clonotype comes from a female donor in good health, enrolled as a control in a pregnancy study. J is TRBJ2-5 and V is TRBV4-2, with 8 bases matching TRBD2. Here the CDR3 reads CASSQGTSGETQYF. The DNA for the CDR3 is TGTGCCAGCAGCCAGGGAACTAGCGGAGAGACCCAGTACTTC.